Shown below are 32 T cell receptor beta chains from a single sample sequenced in a study of T cell responses to AZD1222 COVID-19 vaccine. Libraries were prepared by immunoSEQ multiplex PCR; TCRdb keeps only in-frame clonotypes and omits some of them. The sample consists of 35,000 to 45,000 clones, 80% to 85% of them appearing once. The material sequenced was peripheral blood, taken 28 days after the second AZD1222 dose. These receptors all come from an adult who received the AZD1222 COVID-19 vaccine.

This clone was seen once. The rearrangement uses TRBV6-5 and TRBJ1-3, with a possible D match to TRBD1 (6 bases). Trimming left V 3 bases short and J 3 bases short, with 9 bases between. Germline V gene lookup returns CDR1 MNHEY and CDR2 SVGAGI. The CDR3 extends over 14 amino acids. The CDR3 bases are TGTGCCAGCAGTTATGGACAGTTTGGAAACACCATATATTTT. Protein product: CASSYGQFGNTIYF.

The chain couples TRBV11-2 to TRBJ1-6, with D possibly matching TRBD1 (5 bases). V lost 3 bases and J 6 bases, leaving 12 bases between the germline ends. This CDR3 comprises 15 residues. CDR1 is SGHAT, CDR2 FQNNGV, per germline. CDR3 sequence: CASSLGLMANSPLHF. As DNA, the CDR3 is TGTGCCAGCAGCTTGGGGCTGATGGCTAATTCACCCCTCCACTTT.

The chain couples TRBV5-1 to TRBJ1-1; D is unclear. CDR1 and CDR2 (germline): SGHRS, YFSETQ. Trimming cost V 4 bases and J 6 bases, with 22 bases left between them. This CDR3 has 16 amino acids. The CDR3, as DNA: TGCGCCAGCAGCCTGTTGGGGATAGCCGCGTCGCCTGAAGCTTTCTTT. Residues: CASSLLGIAASPEAFF.

The rearrangement joins TRBV28 to TRBJ2-7; 7 positions agree with TRBD1. The germline V gene has CDR1 MDHEN and CDR2 SYDVKM. Trimming cost V 3 bases and J 9 bases; bases outside gene matches: 8. The CDR3 is made up of 13 amino acids. The CDR3 DNA reads as TGTGCCAGCAGTTTGGGGACAGCGCGAGGGCAGTACTTC. Encoded protein: CASSLGTARGQYF. Filled out from reference TRBV28 and TRBJ2-7, the complete variable domain reads DVKVTQSSRYLVKRTGEKVFLECVQDMDHENMFWYRQDPGLGLRLIYFSYDVKMKEKGDIPEGYSVSREKKERFSLILESASTNQTSMYLCASSLGTARGQYFGPGTRLTVT.

V gene TRBV27 combines with J gene TRBJ1-2; 8 bases fit TRBD1. The junction had 1 base not matched to a gene; V was cut back by 6 bases and J by 4 bases. Germline loops: CDR1 MNHEY, CDR2 SMNVEV (reference sequence). The CDR3 totals 12 residues. The DNA of the CDR3 is TGTGCCAGCAGACAGGGGGGCTATGGCTACACCTTC. Protein product: CASRQGGYGYTF.

The V gene is TRBV7-9, the J gene TRBJ1-2, with 8 nucleotides matching TRBD1. Germline CDR1 SEHNR, CDR2 FQNEAQ (reference sequence). With V trimmed by 3 bases and J by 8 bases, 17 bases remained unmatched. The CDR3 contains 17 residues. CDR3 sequence: CASSFDRGHSLRWGYTF. CDR3 nucleotide sequence: TGTGCCAGCAGCTTCGACAGGGGCCACAGCTTAAGATGGGGCTACACCTTC.

The CDR3 DNA reads TGTGCCAGCAGCCAAGGTGAGTTTTCCTACGAGCAGTACTTC. Its protein is CASSQGEFSYEQYF. The chain has TRBV3-1 (or the pseudogene TRBV3-2) and TRBJ2-7; D remains unclear. CDR3 length: 14 residues. CDR1 is LGHDT and CDR2 is YNNKEL in the germline V gene (reference sequence). V shed 1 base and J shed 1 base, with 8 bases lying between them.

The CDR3 loop is CASSVRGVQPQHF. CDR3 DNA: TGTGCCAGCAGCGTAAGGGGTGTTCAGCCCCAGCATTTT. The V and J genes are TRBV7-2 and TRBJ1-5; possible D gene TRBD1, 5 bases. V was clipped by 5 bases and J by 6 bases, with 11 bases between them. CDR3 length: 13 amino acids. Per germline, CDR1 SGHTA and CDR2 FQGNSA.

The gene calls are TRBV19 and TRBJ1-2; TRBD1 might be the D (5 bases). The CDR3 totals 13 residues. Trimming stripped 0 bases from V and 7 bases from J, with 9 bases between. CDR1 is LNHDA and CDR2 is SQIVND in the germline V gene (reference sequence). CDR3 nucleotide sequence: TGTGCCAGTAGTATAGATACGGGGCCTGGCTACACCTTC. The encoded protein is CASSIDTGPGYTF.

This chain uses TRBV6-2 or TRBV6-3 with TRBJ1-4; 12 bases fit TRBD1. CDR1 and CDR2 from the germline V gene are MNHEY and SVGEGT. CDR3 length: 17 amino acids. Trimming removed 6 bases from V and 0 bases from J; junction bases left unmatched: 5. This chain's CDR3 is CASSPGQGAPTNEKLFF. As DNA, the CDR3 is TGTGCCAGCAGCCCGGGACAGGGGGCTCCAACTAATGAAAAACTGTTTTTT.

The chain links TRBV7-3 to TRBJ2-1; tentatively, D is TRBD2 (5 bases). Germline V gives CDR1 SGHTA, CDR2 FQGTGA. The CDR3 loop spans 14 amino acids. Trimming cost V 5 bases and J 9 bases, with 17 bases left between them. The chain's CDR3 is CASSPQGRGREQFF. The CDR3 bases are TGTGCCAGCAGCCCCCAAGGTCGGGGTCGTGAGCAGTTCTTC.

V is TRBV6-6 and J is TRBJ1-1; D may be TRBD1 (6 bases). CDR1 and CDR2 (germline): MNHNY, SVGAGI (reference sequence). This CDR3 comprises 16 residues. The V end was cut by 0 bases, the J end by 0 bases, with 11 bases between. The CDR3 region has the DNA TGTGCCAGCAGTTACTCCCGGACAGAAATGAACACTGAAGCTTTCTTT. This codes for CASSYSRTEMNTEAFF.

There are a few counts of this clone. V usage is TRBV4-1 and J usage is TRBJ2-7; D tentatively fits TRBD1 or TRBD2 (5 bases each). V was trimmed by 3 bases and J by 2 bases, leaving 17 bases between them. The CDR3 totals 16 residues. The V gene's germline CDR1 is MGHRA and CDR2 YSYEKL. The CDR3 reads CASSQSPGRTTYEQYF. The DNA for the CDR3 is TGCGCCAGCAGCCAGTCACCGGGACGTACAACCTACGAGCAGTACTTC.

The chain couples TRBV7-9 to TRBJ1-5, with 8 bases lining up with TRBD1. The CDR3 has 15 residues. Germline values: CDR1 SEHNR, CDR2 FQNEAQ (reference sequence). The V and J ends lost 5 bases and 5 bases, in that order; junction bases with no gene match: 8. In DNA, the CDR3 is TGTGCCAGCAGCGGGTGGACAGGGAAGGATCAGCCCCAGCATTTT. Translating gives CASSGWTGKDQPQHF.

This chain connects TRBV15 to TRBJ1-2; D call uncertain. The CDR3 length is 17 residues. Per the germline V gene, CDR1 is LNHNV and CDR2 is YYDKDF (reference sequence). The ends were cut back, 4 bases at V and 3 bases at J, with 21 bases in the middle. For the CDR3, the DNA is TGTGCCACCAGCATATTTGGGAGGAGCGTCCGGGACTATGGCTACACCTTC. It is translated as CATSIFGRSVRDYGYTF.

The chain employs TRBV12-3 or TRBV12-4 and TRBJ1-1; 7 bases line up with TRBD1. The CDR3 sequence is 12 residues long. J lost 11 bases, V lost 3 bases, and 6 bases had no gene match. CDR3 nucleotides: TGTGCCAGCAGTTTCTCACAGGGGATGGCTTTCTTT. It codes for CASSFSQGMAFF.

This clone was seen more than once but under ten times. V is TRBV27 and J is TRBJ2-7; D gene unclear. This CDR3 spans 14 amino acids. V was trimmed by 2 bases and J by 1 base, leaving 9 bases between them. Germline-derived CDR1 and CDR2 are MNHEY and SMNVEV (reference sequence). The CDR3 DNA sequence: TGTGCCAGCAGTTTACAGGATTCTTCCTACGAGCAGTACTTC. The encoded protein is CASSLQDSSYEQYF.

The genes are TRBV9 and TRBJ2-1, with TRBD2 as a possible D gene (6 bases). Germline loops: CDR1 SGDLS, CDR2 YYNGEE. The CDR3 totals 16 residues. V lost 0 bases to trimming and J lost 2 bases, with 12 bases between them. For the CDR3, the DNA is TGTGCCAGCAGCGTAGCGGGGGATGTCACCTACAATGAGCAGTTCTTC. Amino acids: CASSVAGDVTYNEQFF.

The chain recombines TRBV2 with TRBJ2-5; D perhaps matches TRBD1 (6 bases). Germline V gene sequence: CDR1 SNHLY, CDR2 FYNNEI. V lost 6 bases and J lost 5, with 22 bases in between. This CDR3 contains 16 residues. The CDR3 bases are TGTGCCAGCAGAGCAAGGGGGTTGTGGACAAGGGAGACCCAGTACTTC. Residues: CASRARGLWTRETQYF.

This clone is categorized as large (0.1 to 1%). V usage is TRBV7-8 and J usage is TRBJ1-1, with D possibly TRBD1 on 6 matching bases. V shed 2 bases and J shed 4 bases, with 17 bases lying between them. This CDR3 is 16 amino acids long. Germline loops: CDR1 SGHVS, CDR2 FQNEAQ. CDR3 sequence reads: CASSLPRTALTTEAFF. The CDR3 DNA sequence: TGTGCCAGCAGCTTACCGCGGACAGCCCTGACCACTGAAGCTTTCTTT.

The V call is TRBV6-5, the J call TRBJ1-4, with TRBD1 matching over 7 bases. J was trimmed by 4 bases and V by 0 bases; bases with no gene match: 5. Germline CDR1 is MNHEY and CDR2 is SVGAGI. CDR3 length equals 16 residues. CDR3 in amino acids: CASSYSAGGGNEKLFF. CDR3 nucleotides: TGTGCCAGCAGTTACTCGGCAGGGGGTGGTAATGAAAAACTGTTTTTT.

The chain links TRBV11-3 to TRBJ2-7, with a weak D call TRBD2 (5 bases). The CDR3 totals 14 residues. Germline V gene lookup returns CDR1 SGHNT and CDR2 YENEEA. V was shortened by 5 bases and J by 3 bases, with 14 bases between the two germline ends. CDR3 in amino acids: CASSPSSDFYEQYF. The CDR3 DNA sequence: TGTGCCAGCAGCCCTAGCTCCGATTTCTACGAGCAGTACTTC. The whole variable domain, remainder taken from reference TRBV11-3 and TRBJ2-7, is EAGVVQSPRYKIIEKKQPVAFWCNPISGHNTLYWYLQNLGQGPELLIRYENEEAVDDSQLPKDRFSAERLKGVDSTLKIQPAELGDSAVYLCASSPSSDFYEQYFGPGTRLTVT.

A word on this clone: The junction shows a germline mismatch at one end, possibly a read error. The rearrangement joins TRBV18 to TRBJ2-6; D is unresolved. CDR3 length equals 14 residues. Germline V gene data show CDR1 as KGHSH and CDR2 as LQKENI. In DNA, the CDR3 is TGTGCCAGCCCACCTCCGTCTGGGGCCAACGTCCTGACTTTC. Translating gives CASPPPSGANVLTF.

The rearrangement links TRBV6-5 to TRBJ1-5; 10 bases line up with TRBD1. V lost 10 bases, J lost 4 bases, and 7 bases stayed unmatched. Germline loops: CDR1 MNHEY, CDR2 SVGAGI. This CDR3 is built from 14 residues. The CDR3 nucleotides read TGTGCCACCTTGACAGGGGGCAGGAATCAGCCCCAGCATTTT. Protein sequence: CATLTGGRNQPQHF.

The J gene is TRBJ2-1, the V gene TRBV19; TRBD1 matches at 7 bases. The CDR3 is made up of 14 amino acids. Germline CDR1 reads LNHDA; CDR2 reads SQIVND (reference sequence). J was trimmed by 8 bases and V by 5 bases; bases with no gene match: 9. The CDR3 sequence is CASSQDRVGDEQFF. CDR3 DNA sequence: TGTGCCAGTAGTCAAGACAGGGTTGGGGATGAGCAGTTCTTC.

This sequence joins TRBV30 and TRBJ1-1; D remains unclear. This CDR3 is built from 13 residues. Germline CDR1 reads GTSNPN; CDR2 reads SVGIG (reference sequence). As DNA, the CDR3 is TGTGGGAAGCGAGAGGGAATGAACACTGAAGCTTTCTTT. It is translated as CGKREGMNTEAFF. The full variable domain, with the rest looked up from reference TRBV30 and TRBJ1-1, is SQTIHQWPATLVQPVGSPLSLECTVEGTSNPNLYWYRQAAGRGLQLLFYSVGIGQISSEVPQNLSASRPQDRQFILSSKKLLLSDSGFYLCGKREGMNTEAFFGQGTRLTVV.

Worth noting for this clone: The identical CDR3 is also encoded by other nucleotide sequences in the sample. The J gene is TRBJ1-2, the V gene TRBV3-1 (or the pseudogene TRBV3-2), with no clear D. V lost 2 bases and J lost 4, with 2 bases in between. Germline CDR1 LGHDT, CDR2 YNNKEL (reference sequence). The CDR3 contains 11 residues. The CDR3 is CASSQSYGYTF. The CDR3, as DNA: TGTGCCAGCAGCCAATCCTATGGCTACACCTTC.

J is TRBJ2-7 and V is TRBV18, with 10 bases lining up with TRBD1. Trimming cost V 3 bases and J 3 bases; bases outside gene matches: 5. Germline assignment: CDR1 KGHSH and CDR2 LQKENI. The CDR3 covers 15 residues. Written as DNA, the CDR3 is TGTGCCAGCTCACCTTGGACAGGGGGGGGCTACGAGCAGTACTTC. This sequence encodes CASSPWTGGGYEQYF.

The chain couples TRBV2 to TRBJ1-1; 7 bases align to TRBD1. The germline gives CDR1 SNHLY, CDR2 FYNNEI. J gave up 1 base and V 6 bases, and 8 bases lay outside the gene matches. This CDR3 contains 15 residues. This CDR3 reads CASREQGWGNTEAFF. The CDR3, as DNA: TGTGCCAGCAGAGAACAGGGGTGGGGGAACACTGAAGCTTTCTTT.

The chain joins TRBV7-2 to TRBJ2-5; 7 bases align to TRBD2. V lost 1 base, J lost 0 bases, and 2 bases stayed unmatched. The CDR3 consists of 15 residues. Germline CDR1 is SGHTA and CDR2 is FQGNSA. CDR3 DNA: TGTGCCAGCAGCTTAGTCGCGGGGGACCAAGAGACCCAGTACTTC. Residues: CASSLVAGDQETQYF.

The V gene is TRBV6-6, the J gene TRBJ1-2, with D hard to call. V gave up 7 bases and J gave up 4 bases, with 10 bases separating them. CDR3 length: 12 residues. The germline gives CDR1 MNHNY, CDR2 SVGAGI (reference sequence). CDR3 amino acids: CASTRAGYGYTF. CDR3 DNA: TGTGCCAGCACACGGGCAGGCTATGGCTACACCTTC.

The chain uses TRBV6-5 and TRBJ2-7; TRBD1 aligns across 7 bases. J lost 0 bases, V lost 2 bases, and 4 bases had no gene match. Germline-derived CDR1 and CDR2 are MNHEY and SVGAGI. The length of the CDR3 is 15 residues. For the CDR3, the DNA is TGTGCCAGCAGTTACACTTGGGACAGCTCCTACGAGCAGTACTTC. Protein: CASSYTWDSSYEQYF.